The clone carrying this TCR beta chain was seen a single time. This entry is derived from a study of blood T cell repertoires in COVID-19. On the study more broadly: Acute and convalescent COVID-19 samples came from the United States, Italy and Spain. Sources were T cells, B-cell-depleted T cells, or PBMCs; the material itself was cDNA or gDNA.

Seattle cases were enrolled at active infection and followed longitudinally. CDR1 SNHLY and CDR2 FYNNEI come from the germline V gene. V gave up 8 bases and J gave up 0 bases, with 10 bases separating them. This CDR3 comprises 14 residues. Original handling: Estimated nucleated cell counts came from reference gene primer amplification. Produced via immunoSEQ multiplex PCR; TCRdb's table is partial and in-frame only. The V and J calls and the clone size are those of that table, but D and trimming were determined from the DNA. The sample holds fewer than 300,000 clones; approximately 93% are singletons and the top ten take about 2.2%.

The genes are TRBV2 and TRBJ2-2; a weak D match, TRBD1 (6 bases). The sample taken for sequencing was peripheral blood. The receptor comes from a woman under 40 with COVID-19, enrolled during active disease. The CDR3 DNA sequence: TGTGCCAGCGGGGGCGAAACGAACACCGGGGAGCTGTTTTTT. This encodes CASGGETNTGELFF.